This TCR beta chain was sequenced in a study of human T cells and chemical hapten exposure. The wider study: DPC at 0.01% went onto the upper back in patch tests, read at 6 days.

TCRdb re-called the RACE reads through MiXCR, storing one row per CDR3 protein. The data contain over 55,000 distinct CDR3 sequences, 9.5% to 10% of them singletons. Study outcomes and limitations: Significantly greater numbers of large CDR3 similarity clusters came from expanded TCRs than from controls. No alteration of TCRs above 1 in 1000 frequency was seen with DPC sensitization.

The table lists this clonotype with a few counts. Its target is not known. Regarding time point: pre-sensitization, week 0. Treatment indicated: therapeutic diphenylcyclopropenone sensitization with weekly scalp DPC. Per germline, CDR1 MDHEN and CDR2 SYDVKM. The CDR3 consists of 18 residues. Trimming cost V 2 bases and J 4 bases; bases outside gene matches: 10. This specimen was whole blood, taken in connection with sensitization to the hapten diphenylcyclopropenone (DPC). This receptor was taken from a man aged 35-49 years with alopecia areata. Some clones in this sample may be carry-over from other donors' samples. The gene calls are TRBV28 and TRBJ1-6; TRBD1 matches at 8 bases. The CDR3 is CASSLPTVGQEYNSPLHF. In DNA, the CDR3 is TGTGCCAGCAGTTTACCTACCGTGGGACAGGAATATAATTCACCCCTCCACTTT.